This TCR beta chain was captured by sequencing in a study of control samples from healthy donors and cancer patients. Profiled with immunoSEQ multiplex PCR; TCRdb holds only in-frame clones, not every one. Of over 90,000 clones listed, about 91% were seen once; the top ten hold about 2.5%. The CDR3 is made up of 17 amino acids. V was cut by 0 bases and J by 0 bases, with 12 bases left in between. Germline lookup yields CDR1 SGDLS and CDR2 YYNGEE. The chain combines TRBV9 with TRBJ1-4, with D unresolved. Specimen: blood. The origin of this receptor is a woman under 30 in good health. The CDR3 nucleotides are TGTGCCAGCAGCGTAGGGTCGGGCAGGCCAACTAATGAAAAACTGTTTTTT. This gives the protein CASSVGSGRPTNEKLFF.